This T cell receptor (beta chain) came from a study of blood T cell repertoires in COVID-19 (dated by TCRdb to about 2020). Regarding the study in general: The collaborator samples originated in the United States, Italy and Spain and spanned the acute and convalescent phases of COVID-19. Sample metadata almost always included a de-identified subject ID, COVID-19 status, age in years and sex. Subjects who had been exposed to COVID-19, were actively infected with it, or had recovered from it provided the deeply sampled blood TCRbeta repertoires that made up the dataset. HLA class I and class II types, where available, came from metadata supplied by the sample provider rather than from assay-based typing. The prospective study material was composed of cDNA or gDNA derived from T cells, B-cell-depleted T cells, or PBMCs. The repertoires were released in a freely available public database meant as a resource for research on the immune response to SARS-CoV-2. The samples were drawn from the first 160 participants of the ongoing ImmuneRACE study and from 1,254 subjects provided by 6 global collaborators. Here is what the overall study found, with its caveats: The amount of clinical and demographic metadata varied by source and participant and was provided uncurated.

The CDR3 sequence holds 14 residues, the cysteine and phenylalanine included. Just CDR3 DNA is preserved here, 42 bases in frame from base 1. V is shortened by 3 bases, J by 7 bases, and the region joining them spans 15 bases. CDR1 KGHSH and CDR2 LQKENI are derived from the germline V gene. Remarks on this clone: The target of this receptor is not known. Per-nucleotide qualities are absent, and no much larger clonotype sits a single base away.

TCRbeta CDR3 regions were amplified from genomic DNA by means of the immunoSEQ Assay, a bias-controlled multiplex PCR. The original pipeline was this. Nucleated cell counts per sample were estimated from amplification of reference gene primers within the assay. To quantify the absolute abundance of each unique TCRbeta CDR3 rearrangement, sequence reads were collapsed and filtered. Productive Simpson clonality was computed per sample as the square root of Simpson's diversity index over productive rearrangements. TCRdb retrieved this table from immuneACCESS and kept in-frame rearrangements only. Not all clones are present; in checked studies, unresolved V genes account for under half, and no reason is known for the remainder. Clonal size and the V and J genes are those of that table, whereas D and trimming came from the DNA. This sample gives 200,000 to 250,000 clones in total; 80% to 90% of them show up just once. The ten biggest clones cover 15% to 20% of the sample.

Each collaborating institution followed its own protocols to collect whole blood in K2EDTA tubes. For TCRbeta analysis, collaborators shipped samples in one of three forms: frozen whole blood, isolated PBMCs, or DNA extracted from either of those sample types. This sequence uses TRBV18 and TRBJ1-2; the D gene is unclear. The sample was peripheral blood. The source is a woman aged 80 or over with active or convalescent COVID-19. The nucleotide sequence reads as follows: TGTGCCAGCTCACCCCCGGCGGAGAGCTCTGGCTACACCTTC. It translates to CASSPPAESSGYTF.